Given below is one TCR beta chain in context. The junction differs from germline at one of its ends, possibly a read error. The data originate from a study of blood T cell repertoires in COVID-19. On the study more broadly: Spain, Italy and the United States supplied samples that represented acute and convalescent COVID-19. PBMCs, B-cell-depleted T cells, or T cells provided the cDNA or gDNA that made up the material.

The repertoire was sequenced with immunoSEQ multiplex PCR; TCRdb's copy has only in-frame clones and lacks some. In the table there are tens of thousands of clones, 89% of which are singletons. This sequence originates from a woman aged 60-75 years with active COVID-19. Material for sequencing was peripheral blood.

Here the CDR3 DNA reads TGTGCTAGCAGCTTGGATTATAGCGTGCCGGGGGAGCTGTTTTTT. Its protein product is CASSLDYSVPGELFF. V is TRBV7-7 and J is TRBJ2-2; D perhaps matches TRBD2 (5 bases). Germline CDR1 SSHAT, CDR2 FNYEAQ (reference sequence). The CDR3 runs to 15 residues.